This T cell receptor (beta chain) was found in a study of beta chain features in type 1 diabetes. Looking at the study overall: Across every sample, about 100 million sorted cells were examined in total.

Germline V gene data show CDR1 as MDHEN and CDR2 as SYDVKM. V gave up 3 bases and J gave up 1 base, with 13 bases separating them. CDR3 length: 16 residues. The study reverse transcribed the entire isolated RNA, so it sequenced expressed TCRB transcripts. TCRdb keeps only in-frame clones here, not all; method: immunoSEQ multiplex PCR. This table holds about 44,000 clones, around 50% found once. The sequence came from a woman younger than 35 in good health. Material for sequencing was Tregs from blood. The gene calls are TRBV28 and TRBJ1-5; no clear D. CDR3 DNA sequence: TGTGCCAGCAGTTTCCTAGTTGGATCGAGCAATCAGCCCCAGCATTTT. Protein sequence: CASSFLVGSSNQPQHF.